The 20 T cell receptor beta chains below were found in one sample sequenced in a study of blood T cells in healthy people across ages. It was with a sample-barcoded 5' primer and a J-beta primer mix that a second PCR of roughly 7 to 12 cycles was run. MiXCR, run by TCRdb on the 5' RACE reads, gives a single entry per CDR3 protein. The data contain 380,000 or so distinct CDR3 sequences, 45% to 60% of them seen just once; the ten biggest clones take up around 49%. The sequenced sample was blood. The receptor source for this set is a man in his 60s in good health.

The genes are TRBV27 and TRBJ2-3; D gene ambiguous. Between the trimmed V and J ends, which lost 6 bases and 6 bases, there was a span of 13 bases. CDR1 is MNHEY and CDR2 is SMNVEV in the germline V gene (reference sequence). The CDR3 runs 13 residues. In DNA, the CDR3 is TGTGCCAGCAGCCCGTTTGCTCGGGATACGCAGTATTTT. Protein: CASSPFARDTQYF.

The chain is built from TRBV2 and TRBJ2-1; possible D gene TRBD1, 6 bases. The CDR3 totals 15 residues. V was shortened by 7 bases and J by 7 bases, with 20 bases between the two germline ends. The germline V gene encodes CDR1 SNHLY and CDR2 FYNNEI. The CDR3 bases are TGTGCCAGCATGAGACAGGCTACGTTGTGGAATGAGCAGTTCTTC. This sequence encodes CASMRQATLWNEQFF.

This clonotype was counted a single time. The chain couples TRBV12-3 or TRBV12-4 to TRBJ2-5; 9 bases map to TRBD2. The end of the DNA is better explained by TRBJ2-7, so the J call may be wrong. The CDR3 totals 14 residues. Here the CDR3 reads CASRSSGTLYEQYF. CDR3 coding DNA: TGTGCCAGCAGGTCTAGCGGGACCCTTTACGAGCAGTACTTC.

In its sample, this clonotype was seen once. The chain uses TRBV14 and TRBJ1-2, with a tentative D call TRBD1 (6 bases). This CDR3 region has 15 residues. Germline lookup yields CDR1 SGHDN and CDR2 FVKESK. V was shortened by 1 base and J by 6 bases, with 15 bases between the two germline ends. The chain's CDR3 is CASSQGYDRPDGYTF. In nucleotides, the CDR3 is TGTGCCAGCAGCCAAGGCTACGACAGGCCCGATGGCTACACCTTC.

The sample holds a few counts of this clonotype. This sequence joins TRBV7-9 and TRBJ1-1, with TRBD1 matching 7 bases. The CDR3 is 12 amino acids. Germline V gene data show CDR1 as SEHNR and CDR2 as FQNEAQ (reference sequence). Unmatched junction bases numbered 2, after V lost 6 bases and J lost 4 bases. CDR3 bases: TGTGCCAGCAGTCGACAGGGCACTGAAGCTTTCTTT. Translated: CASSRQGTEAFF.

This clonotype was recorded many times. The V call is TRBV4-2, the J call TRBJ2-7; 13 bases fit TRBD2. V dropped 4 bases and J dropped 5; count of bases not matched to a gene: 2. The germline V gene has CDR1 LGHNA and CDR2 YNFKEQ. CDR3 length: 14 residues. CDR3 sequence: CASSPGTSGDEQYF. In DNA form, the CDR3 reads TGTGCCAGCAGCCCCGGGACTAGCGGGGACGAGCAGTACTTC.

The chain recombines TRBV7-3 with TRBJ2-1; the match to TRBD1 covers 8 bases. After removal of 5 bases from V and 0 bases from J, the junction contained 6 bases not matched to a gene. CDR3 length: 16 residues. Germline assignment: CDR1 SGHTA and CDR2 FQGTGA. CDR3 region: CASSARQGSSYNEQFF. The DNA of the CDR3 is TGTGCCAGCAGCGCCCGACAGGGGAGCTCCTACAATGAGCAGTTCTTC. Based on the CDR3 plus reference TRBV7-3 and TRBJ2-1, the full variable domain is GAGVSQTPSNKVTEKGKYVELRCDPISGHTALYWYRQSLGQGPEFLIYFQGTGAADDSGLPNDRFFAVRPEGSVSTLKIQRTERGDSAVYLCASSARQGSSYNEQFFGPGTRLTVL.

The chain recombines TRBV24-1 with TRBJ2-1, with no clear D. Germline V gene sequence: CDR1 KGHDR, CDR2 SFDVKD. The CDR3 has 17 residues. V was shortened by 0 bases and J by 8 bases, with 19 bases between the two germline ends. The CDR3 DNA sequence: TGTGCCACCAGTGATTTGAAGGGTGTGGGTAGCCAGCATGAGCAGTTCTTC. Translated, it gives CATSDLKGVGSQHEQFF.

This sequence joins TRBV7-9 and TRBJ2-3, with 8 bases identical to TRBD1. Germline-derived CDR1 and CDR2 are SEHNR and FQNEAQ (reference sequence). V lost 6 bases and J lost 4; bases outside the gene matches: 9. The CDR3 is 15 residues long. CDR3 in amino acids: CASRPQGARADTQYF. The CDR3 DNA is TGTGCCAGCAGACCCCAGGGGGCGCGGGCAGATACGCAGTATTTT.

The gene calls are TRBV20-1 and TRBJ2-2; possible D gene TRBD1, 6 bases. Germline V CDR1 and CDR2: DFQATT, SNEGSKA (reference sequence). Trimming took off 0 bases at V and 3 bases at J, with 14 bases between the two ends. The CDR3 contains 16 residues. CDR3 nucleotides: TGCAGTGCTAGAGACCCCAGGGGTGCGCACACCGGGGAGCTGTTTTTT. Protein: CSARDPRGAHTGELFF.

The table lists this clonotype with a few counts. This chain joins TRBV20-1 and TRBJ2-1; 7 bases agree with TRBD2. V shed 5 bases, J shed 7 bases, and the junction held 8 bases outside the gene matches. This CDR3 contains 13 residues. Germline CDR1 is DFQATT and CDR2 is SNEGSKA (reference sequence). In DNA, the CDR3 is TGCAGTGCTCCCCGGGGAGGGGATAATGAGCAGTTCTTC. It translates to CSAPRGGDNEQFF.

The chain links TRBV4-1 to TRBJ2-3; D is undetermined. The V and J ends lost 0 bases and 0 bases respectively, with 7 bases between them. The germline CDR1 and CDR2 sequences are MGHRA and YSYEKL. The CDR3 is 15 amino acids. CDR3 nucleotide sequence: TGCGCCAGCAGCCAAGAGTCCGTAAGCACAGATACGCAGTATTTT. It yields the protein CASSQESVSTDTQYF.

This clonotype was counted ten times or more. The V gene is TRBV14, the J gene TRBJ1-4; D call uncertain. The CDR3 spans 16 residues. V dropped 0 bases and J dropped 7 bases, with 15 bases sitting between them. Germline V gene data show CDR1 as SGHDN and CDR2 as FVKESK. The CDR3 spells CASSQELGGLGEKLFF. CDR3 sequence (DNA): TGTGCCAGCAGCCAAGAATTGGGAGGACTTGGTGAAAAACTGTTTTTT.

This clonotype was counted a few times. The DNA for the CDR3 is TGTGCCAGCAGGGACGGGTCGAGCAATTATGGCTACACCTTC. Amino acids: CASRDGSSNYGYTF. The chain links TRBV12-3 or TRBV12-4 to TRBJ1-2; D remains ambiguous. The CDR3 runs 14 residues. Trimming removed 6 bases from V and 5 bases from J, with 16 bases in between.

This clonotype appeared a few times. J is TRBJ2-3 and V is TRBV7-2, with 14 bases identical to TRBD2. Germline-derived CDR1 and CDR2 are SGHTA and FQGNSA. There are 17 residues in the CDR3. With V trimmed by 2 bases and J by 5 bases, 6 bases remained unmatched. In DNA, the CDR3 is TGTGCCAGCAGCTTAAAGGGACTAGCGGGGGCTCTAGATACGCAGTATTTT. It specifies CASSLKGLAGALDTQYF.

This clonotype was detected ten times or more. The chain is built from TRBV2 and TRBJ2-7; 11 bases fit TRBD1. J lost 4 bases, V lost 4 bases, and 6 bases had no gene match. Germline CDR1 SNHLY, CDR2 FYNNEI. This CDR3 contains 15 residues. The CDR3 protein is CASSGPDRGQYEQYF. The DNA of the CDR3 is TGTGCCAGCAGTGGGCCGGACAGGGGGCAGTACGAGCAGTACTTC.

The rearrangement links TRBV5-1 to TRBJ1-4; D gene unclear. This CDR3 has 16 amino acids. V gave up 0 bases and J gave up 0 bases, with 9 bases separating them. The germline V gene has CDR1 SGHRS and CDR2 YFSETQ. The CDR3 reads CASSLVAATTNEKLFF. CDR3 nucleotide sequence: TGCGCCAGCAGCTTGGTCGCGGCCACAACTAATGAAAAACTGTTTTTT.

The chain uses TRBV24-1 and TRBJ2-5, with D perhaps TRBD1 or TRBD2 (6 bases each). This CDR3 region has 19 residues. V lost 2 bases and J 2 bases, leaving 23 bases between the germline ends. In germline, CDR1 is KGHDR, CDR2 SFDVKD. The CDR3 here is CATSDWPGASPIKQETQYF. In DNA form, the CDR3 reads TGTGCCACCAGTGATTGGCCGGGGGCGTCCCCCATAAAACAAGAGACCCAGTACTTC.

The chain couples TRBV4-3 to TRBJ2-6; D unclear. Germline V gene data show CDR1 as LGHNA and CDR2 as YSLEER. CDR3 length equals 15 residues. The V gene lost 1 base and the J gene lost 4 bases, with 8 bases spanning the gap. The CDR3 region is CASSQGVGGANVLTF. The CDR3 bases are TGCGCCAGCAGCCAAGGTGTCGGGGGGGCCAACGTCCTGACTTTC.

The rearrangement links TRBV20-1 to TRBJ2-5, with D uncertain. The CDR3 has 13 amino acids. Trimming removed 6 bases at V and 1 base at J, with 12 bases between. Germline V gives CDR1 DFQATT, CDR2 SNEGSKA (reference sequence). In DNA form, the CDR3 reads TGCAGTGCCGCCTATAACAGCCAAGAGACCCAGTACTTC. Residues: CSAAYNSQETQYF.